This record covers a single TCR beta chain. Its antigen is unknown. These data belong to a study of beta chain features in type 1 diabetes. The investigators reverse transcribed all of the isolated RNA, so they sequenced expressed TCRB transcripts. Repertoires were generated with immunoSEQ multiplex PCR, while TCRdb's copy carries only in-frame clones and drops some. The data contain around 160,000 clones, roughly 53% of them singletons. V was shortened by 6 bases and J by 6 bases, with 12 bases between the two germline ends. The CDR3 runs to 13 residues. Germline V gene data show CDR1 as MNHEY and CDR2 as SVGAGI. Study findings and constraints: Shorter templates might be favored by PCR, and equally so in patients and in controls. When VDJ junctions were examined, type 1 diabetes patients showed fewer insertions and more deletions.

A sort by CD45RO/CCR7/CD25/CD127/CD95/CD27 yielded CD4+ naive, central memory, regulatory and stem cell-like memory cells. The source is a young man in good health. Sequencing used Tregs from blood. The chain is built from TRBV6-5 and TRBJ2-1; D may be TRBD1 (6 bases). The CDR3 spells CASRTHRANEQFF. DNA for the CDR3: TGTGCCAGCAGGACTCACAGGGCCAATGAGCAGTTCTTC.